The source of this T cell receptor beta chain is a study of T cells in Graves' hyperthyroidism and ophthalmopathy. Study as a whole: Peripheral blood samples were taken at initial diagnosis, prior to any treatment.

The investigators amplified TCR beta CDR3 regions from RNA transcripts. HTBI primers were employed in a first-round RT-PCR of the TCR CDR3. TCRdb processed the multiplex PCR reads anew with MiXCR; each CDR3 protein has one entry. The table shows approximately 510,000 distinct CDR3 sequences, with around 20% occurring only once. This CDR3 spans 14 amino acids. Per the germline V gene, CDR1 is SGDLS and CDR2 is YYNGEE. The V end was cut by 4 bases, the J end by 4 bases, with 15 bases between. This clonotype was seen once. What it binds is not known. The study's findings and limits: The blood repertoire included most of the expanded thyroid clonotypes above 0.001. Using 13 V-J features, a model discriminated ophthalmopathy from stable hyperthyroidism.

This chain joins TRBV9 and TRBJ2-7; a possible D gene is TRBD2 (6 bases). The receptor was derived from a young man with Graves' hyperthyroidism. Sequencing input: blood. Here the CDR3 DNA reads TGTGCCAGCAGCCCGCTAATGGGGAGGTACGAGCAGTACTTC. Protein product: CASSPLMGRYEQYF.